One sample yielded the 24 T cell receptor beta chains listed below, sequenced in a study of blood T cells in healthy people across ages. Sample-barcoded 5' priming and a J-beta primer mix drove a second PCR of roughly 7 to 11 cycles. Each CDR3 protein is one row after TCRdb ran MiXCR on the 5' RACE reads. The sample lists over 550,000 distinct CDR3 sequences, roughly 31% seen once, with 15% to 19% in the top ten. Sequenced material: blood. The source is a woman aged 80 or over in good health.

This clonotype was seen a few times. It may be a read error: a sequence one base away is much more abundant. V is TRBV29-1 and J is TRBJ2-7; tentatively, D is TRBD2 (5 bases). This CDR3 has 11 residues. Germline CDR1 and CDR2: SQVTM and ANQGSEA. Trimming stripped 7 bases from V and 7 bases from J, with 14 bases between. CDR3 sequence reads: CSAEGDNEQYF. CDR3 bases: TGCAGCGCCGAGGGCGACAATGAGCAGTACTTC.

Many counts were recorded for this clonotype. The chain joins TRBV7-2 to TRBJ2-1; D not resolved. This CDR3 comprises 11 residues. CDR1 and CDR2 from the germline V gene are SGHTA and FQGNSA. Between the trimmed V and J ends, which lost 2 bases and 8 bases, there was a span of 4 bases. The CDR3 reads CASSLKYEQFF. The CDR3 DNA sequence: TGTGCCAGCAGCTTAAAGTATGAGCAGTTCTTC.

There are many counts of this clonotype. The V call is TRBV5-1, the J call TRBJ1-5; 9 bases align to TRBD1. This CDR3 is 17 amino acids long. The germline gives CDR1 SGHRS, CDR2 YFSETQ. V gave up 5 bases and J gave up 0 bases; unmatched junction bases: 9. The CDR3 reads CASSLGTGRNSNQPQHF. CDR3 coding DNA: TGCGCCAGCAGTTTAGGGACAGGGCGAAATAGCAATCAGCCCCAGCATTTT.

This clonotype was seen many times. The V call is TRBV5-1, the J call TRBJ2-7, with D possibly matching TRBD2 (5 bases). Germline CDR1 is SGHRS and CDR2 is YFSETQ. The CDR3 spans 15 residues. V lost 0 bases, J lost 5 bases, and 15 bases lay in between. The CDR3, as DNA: TGCGCCAGCAGCTTGGAGGGCCTAGCAAGCGACGAGCAGTACTTC. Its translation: CASSLEGLASDEQYF.

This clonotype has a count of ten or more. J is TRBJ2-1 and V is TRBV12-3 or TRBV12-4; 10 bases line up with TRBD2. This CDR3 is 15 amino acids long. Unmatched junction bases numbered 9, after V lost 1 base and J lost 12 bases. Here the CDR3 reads CASSLGASGGETQFF. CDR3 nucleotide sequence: TGTGCCAGCAGTTTAGGTGCTAGCGGGGGCGAAACGCAGTTCTTC.

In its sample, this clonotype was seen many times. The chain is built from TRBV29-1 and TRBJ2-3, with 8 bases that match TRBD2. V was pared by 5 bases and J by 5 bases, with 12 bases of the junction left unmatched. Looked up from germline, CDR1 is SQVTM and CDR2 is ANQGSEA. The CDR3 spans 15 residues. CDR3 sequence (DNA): TGCAGCGTTACCCCCCCGGGGGGGCAGATAGATACGCAGTATTTT. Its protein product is CSVTPPGGQIDTQYF.

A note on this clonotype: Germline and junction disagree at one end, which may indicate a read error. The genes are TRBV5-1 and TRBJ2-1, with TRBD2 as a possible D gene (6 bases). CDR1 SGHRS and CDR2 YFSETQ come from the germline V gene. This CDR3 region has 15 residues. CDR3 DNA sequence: TGCGCCAGCAGCGGAGGGACCGCCGCCTATAATGAGCAGTTCTTC. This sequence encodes CASSGGTAAYNEQFF.

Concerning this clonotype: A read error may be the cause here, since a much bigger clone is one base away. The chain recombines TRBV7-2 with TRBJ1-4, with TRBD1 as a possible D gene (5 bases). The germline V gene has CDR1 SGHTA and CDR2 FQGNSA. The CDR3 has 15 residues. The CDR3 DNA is TGTGTCAGCAGCCCGACAGTGACAACTAATGAAAAACTGTTTTTT. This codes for CVSSPTVTTNEKLFF. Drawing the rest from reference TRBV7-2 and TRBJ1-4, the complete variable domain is GAGVSQSPSNKVTEKGKDVELRCDPISGHTALYWYRQSLGQGLEFLIYFQGNSAPDKSGLPSDRFSAERTGGSVSTLTIQRTQQEDSAVYLCVSSPTVTTNEKLFFGSGTQLSVL.

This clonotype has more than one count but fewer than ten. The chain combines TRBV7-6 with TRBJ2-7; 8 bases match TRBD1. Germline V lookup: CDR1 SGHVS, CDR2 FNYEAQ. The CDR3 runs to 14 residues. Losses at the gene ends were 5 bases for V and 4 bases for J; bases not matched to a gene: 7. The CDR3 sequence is CASSHRDRPYEQYF. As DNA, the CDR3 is TGTGCCAGCAGCCACCGGGACAGGCCGTACGAGCAGTACTTC.

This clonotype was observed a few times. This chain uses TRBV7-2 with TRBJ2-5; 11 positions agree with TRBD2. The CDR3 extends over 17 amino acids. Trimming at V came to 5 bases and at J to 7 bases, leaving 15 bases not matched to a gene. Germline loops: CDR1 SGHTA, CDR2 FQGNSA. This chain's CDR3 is CASSEFPGLAVWGTQYF. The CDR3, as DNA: TGTGCCAGCAGCGAGTTCCCGGGACTAGCGGTATGGGGGACCCAGTACTTC.

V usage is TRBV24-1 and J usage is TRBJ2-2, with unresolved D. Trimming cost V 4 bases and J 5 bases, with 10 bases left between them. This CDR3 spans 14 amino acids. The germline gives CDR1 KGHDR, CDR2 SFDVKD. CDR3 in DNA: TGTGCCACCAGTGACCCGGCCAGTACCGGGGAGCTGTTTTTT. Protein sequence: CATSDPASTGELFF.

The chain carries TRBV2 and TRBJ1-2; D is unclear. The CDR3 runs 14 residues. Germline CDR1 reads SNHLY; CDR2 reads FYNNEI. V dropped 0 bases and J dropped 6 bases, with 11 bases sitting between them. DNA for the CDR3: TGTGCCAGCAGTGAAGCGGATCGTGGGGATGGCTACACCTTC. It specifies CASSEADRGDGYTF.

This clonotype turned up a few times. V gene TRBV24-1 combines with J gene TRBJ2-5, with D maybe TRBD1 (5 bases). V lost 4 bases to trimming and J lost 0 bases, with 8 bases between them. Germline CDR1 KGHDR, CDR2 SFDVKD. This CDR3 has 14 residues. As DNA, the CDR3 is TGTGCCACCAGTGACGACAGTAACCAAGAGACCCAGTACTTC. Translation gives CATSDDSNQETQYF.

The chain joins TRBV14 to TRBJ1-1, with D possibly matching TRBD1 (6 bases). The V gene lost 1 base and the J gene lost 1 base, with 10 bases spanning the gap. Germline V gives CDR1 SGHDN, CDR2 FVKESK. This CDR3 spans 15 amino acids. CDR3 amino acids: CASSQGGGGNTEAFF. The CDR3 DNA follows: TGTGCCAGCAGCCAAGGGGGAGGGGGGAACACTGAAGCTTTCTTT.

CDR3 region: CASSDRTEAFF. Written as DNA, the CDR3 is TGTGCCAGCAGTGATAGGACTGAAGCTTTCTTT. The chain combines TRBV25-1 with TRBJ1-1; D ambiguous. Trimming took 3 bases from V and 5 from J, leaving 4 bases between them. The CDR3 loop spans 11 amino acids. Germline V gene sequence: CDR1 MGHDK, CDR2 SYGVNS. Variable domain in full (rest from reference TRBV25-1 and TRBJ1-1): EADIYQTPRYLVIGTGKKITLECSQTMGHDKMYWYQQDPGMELHLIHYSYGVNSTEKGDLSSESTVSRIRTEHFPLTLESARPSHTSQYLCASSDRTEAFFGQGTRLTVV.

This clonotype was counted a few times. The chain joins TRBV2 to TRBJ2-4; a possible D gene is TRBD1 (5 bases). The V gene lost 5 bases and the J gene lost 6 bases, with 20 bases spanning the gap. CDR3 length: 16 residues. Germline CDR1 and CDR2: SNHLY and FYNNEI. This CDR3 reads CASSQLRQPHGNIQYF. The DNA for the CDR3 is TGTGCCAGCAGTCAACTGAGACAGCCGCATGGAAACATTCAGTACTTC.

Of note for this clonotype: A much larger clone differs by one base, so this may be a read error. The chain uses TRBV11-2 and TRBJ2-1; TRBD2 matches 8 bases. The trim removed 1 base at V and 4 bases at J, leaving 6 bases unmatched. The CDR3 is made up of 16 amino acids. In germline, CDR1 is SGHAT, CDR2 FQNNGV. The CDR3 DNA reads TGTGCCAGCAGCTTAGGGCGGGGGGAGGCGTACAATGAGCAGTTCTTC. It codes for CASSLGRGEAYNEQFF.

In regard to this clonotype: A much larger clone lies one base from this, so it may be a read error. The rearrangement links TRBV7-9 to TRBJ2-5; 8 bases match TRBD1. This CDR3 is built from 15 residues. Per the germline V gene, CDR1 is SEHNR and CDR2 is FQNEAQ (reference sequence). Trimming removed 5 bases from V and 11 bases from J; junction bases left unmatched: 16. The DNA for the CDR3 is TGTGCCAGCAGCGCTAGACAGGGGTGGGCGAGTGAGCAGTACTTC. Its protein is CASSARQGWASEQYF.

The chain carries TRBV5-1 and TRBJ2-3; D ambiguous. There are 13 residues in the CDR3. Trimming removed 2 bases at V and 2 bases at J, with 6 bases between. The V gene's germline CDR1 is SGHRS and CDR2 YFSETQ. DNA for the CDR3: TGCGCCAGCAGCTTCCGGACCACAGATACGCAGTATTTT. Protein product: CASSFRTTDTQYF.

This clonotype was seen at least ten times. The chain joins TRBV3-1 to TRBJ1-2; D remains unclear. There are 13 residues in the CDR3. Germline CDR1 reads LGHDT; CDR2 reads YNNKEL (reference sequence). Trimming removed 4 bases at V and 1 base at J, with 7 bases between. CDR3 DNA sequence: TGTGCCAGCAGCCCTAGAGTTAACTATGGCTACACCTTC. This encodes CASSPRVNYGYTF.

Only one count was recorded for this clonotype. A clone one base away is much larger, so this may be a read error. The CDR3 DNA reads as TGTGCCACCAGCATGTTAGGAGATACGCAGTATTTT. It specifies CATSMLGDTQYF. The V and J genes are TRBV15 and TRBJ2-3, with unresolved D. The CDR3 loop spans 12 amino acids. Germline-derived CDR1 and CDR2 are LNHNV and YYDKDF (reference sequence). Trimming cost V 4 bases and J 5 bases, with 7 bases left between them. The full variable domain, its missing parts supplied by reference TRBV15 and TRBJ2-3, is DAMVIQNPRYQVTQFGKPVTLSCSQTLNHNVMYWYQQKSSQAPKLLFHYYDKDFNNEADTPDNFQSRRPNTSFCFLDIRSPGLGDTAMYLCATSMLGDTQYFGPGTRLTVL.

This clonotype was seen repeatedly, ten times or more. The CDR3 reads CASSPGTTDTQYF. CDR3 coding DNA: TGTGCCAGCAGCCCTGGGACCACAGATACGCAGTATTTT. The chain links TRBV7-2 to TRBJ2-3; perhaps D is TRBD1 or TRBD2 (5 bases each). The CDR3 runs to 13 residues. The ends were cut back, 5 bases at V and 2 bases at J, with 8 bases in the middle. In germline, CDR1 is SGHTA, CDR2 FQGNSA.

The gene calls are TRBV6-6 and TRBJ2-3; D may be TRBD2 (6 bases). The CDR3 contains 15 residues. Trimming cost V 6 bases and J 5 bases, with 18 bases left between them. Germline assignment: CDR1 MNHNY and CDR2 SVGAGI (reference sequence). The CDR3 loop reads CASSRTGGVGDTQYF. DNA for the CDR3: TGTGCCAGCAGCCGGACTGGCGGGGTGGGAGATACGCAGTATTTT.

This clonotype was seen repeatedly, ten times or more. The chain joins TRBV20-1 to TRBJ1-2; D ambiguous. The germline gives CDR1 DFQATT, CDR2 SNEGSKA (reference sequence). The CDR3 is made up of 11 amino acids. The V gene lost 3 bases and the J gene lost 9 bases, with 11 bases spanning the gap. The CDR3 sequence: CSASSGDRYTF. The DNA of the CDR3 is TGCAGTGCTAGTAGCGGGGATCGCTACACCTTC.